The 23 T cell receptor beta chains listed next were all sequenced from one sample in a study of beta chain features in type 1 diabetes. All of the isolated RNA was reverse transcribed, so expressed TCRB transcripts were sequenced. Using immunoSEQ multiplex PCR, the repertoire was profiled, and TCRdb retains in-frame clones only, with some absent. The sample records about 130,000 clones, 9.2% being singletons. Sequencing input: central memory CD4+ T cells from blood. These TCRs come from a man between 18 and 35 years old in good health.

This chain connects TRBV9 to TRBJ1-2, with no clear D. Trimming took 2 bases from V and 4 from J, leaving 15 bases between them. Looked up from germline, CDR1 is SGDLS and CDR2 is YYNGEE. The length of the CDR3 is 15 residues. The CDR3 nucleotides read TGTGCCAGCAGCGTTTCGGAGCAGTCGGCCTATGGCTACACCTTC. Translation gives CASSVSEQSAYGYTF.

This sequence joins TRBV9 and TRBJ1-5; TRBD1 might be the D (5 bases). The germline V and J ends were trimmed by 1 base and 4 bases, with 6 bases remaining between them. The CDR3 extends over 13 amino acids. The germline V gene encodes CDR1 SGDLS and CDR2 YYNGEE. CDR3 sequence reads: CASSVTGNQPQHF. The CDR3 DNA reads TGTGCCAGCAGCGTAACAGGTAATCAGCCCCAGCATTTT.

The rearrangement joins TRBV6-6 to TRBJ1-6; D remains unclear. The germline gives CDR1 MNHNY, CDR2 SVGAGI (reference sequence). V shed 6 bases and J shed 9 bases, with 12 bases lying between them. The CDR3 contains 13 residues. The CDR3 nucleotides are TGTGCCAGCAGCTTACAGATAGGTTCACCCCTCCACTTT. Protein sequence: CASSLQIGSPLHF.

This clone appeared a few times. The rearrangement joins TRBV6-5 to TRBJ1-2, with 8 bases matching TRBD1. V lost 3 bases, J lost 3 bases, and 6 bases stayed unmatched. CDR3 size: 15 residues. The germline gives CDR1 MNHEY, CDR2 SVGAGI. CDR3 sequence: CASSYSTGADYGYTF. The CDR3 nucleotides read TGTGCCAGCAGTTATTCGACAGGGGCTGACTATGGCTACACCTTC.

This clone was seen a few times. The chain has TRBV29-1 and TRBJ2-2; 7 positions match TRBD2. Germline V gene sequence: CDR1 SQVTM, CDR2 ANQGSEA. This CDR3 spans 12 amino acids. V shed 6 bases, J shed 6 bases, and the junction held 4 bases outside the gene matches. CDR3 sequence: CSVGGVSGELFF. The DNA for the CDR3 is TGCAGCGTGGGGGGGGTGTCCGGGGAGCTGTTTTTT.

This clone was observed a handful of times. The chain has TRBV6-6 and TRBJ1-1, with 8 bases identical to TRBD1. The CDR3 is 14 amino acids. V gave up 5 bases and J gave up 4 bases; unmatched junction bases: 6. Germline V CDR1 and CDR2: MNHNY, SVGAGI (reference sequence). CDR3 sequence: CASSNGQGFTEAFF. DNA for the CDR3: TGTGCCAGCAGTAACGGACAGGGATTCACTGAAGCTTTCTTT.

The V gene is TRBV10-3, the J gene TRBJ1-3, with D unclear. Deletions cut 2 bases from V and 0 bases from J, with 5 bases between. CDR1 and CDR2 (germline): ENHRY, SYGVKD. This CDR3 is built from 14 residues. The CDR3 sequence is CAISEGLSGNTIYF. The DNA of the CDR3 is TGTGCCATCAGTGAGGGGCTCTCTGGAAACACCATATATTTT.

The chain links TRBV7-2 to TRBJ2-7; TRBD2 might be the D (6 bases). Trimming took 6 bases from V and 2 from J, leaving 14 bases between them. Germline V gene lookup returns CDR1 SGHTA and CDR2 FQGNSA. CDR3 length: 14 amino acids. The chain's CDR3 is CASRSTSYAYEQYF. CDR3 in DNA: TGTGCCAGCAGGTCCACTAGCTACGCCTACGAGCAGTACTTC.

The chain carries TRBV6-1 and TRBJ1-5; D is possibly TRBD1 (5 bases). The CDR3 is 15 residues long. CDR1 MNHNS and CDR2 SASEGT come from the germline V gene. V was pared by 4 bases and J by 2 bases, with 12 bases between. The CDR3 protein is CASSAGFYGNQPQHF. CDR3 DNA sequence: TGTGCCAGCAGTGCAGGGTTTTATGGCAATCAGCCCCAGCATTTT.

The chain uses TRBV11-2 and TRBJ2-7, with 10 nucleotides matching TRBD1. V lost 5 bases and J lost 3; bases outside the gene matches: 7. Looked up from germline, CDR1 is SGHAT and CDR2 is FQNNGV. This CDR3 region has 15 residues. In DNA, the CDR3 is TGTGCCAGCAGCACCCGACAGGGGGCAGGCTACGAGCAGTACTTC. This translates into CASSTRQGAGYEQYF. The full variable domain, with the rest looked up from reference TRBV11-2 and TRBJ2-7, is EAGVAQSPRYKIIEKRQSVAFWCNPISGHATLYWYQQILGQGPKLLIQFQNNGVVDDSQLPKDRFSAERLKGVDSTLKIQPAKLEDSAVYLCASSTRQGAGYEQYFGPGTRLTVT.

Worth noting for this clone: The junction departs from the called germline gene at one end, perhaps through a read error. This chain joins TRBV28 and TRBJ2-4; possible D gene TRBD1, 6 bases. The germline CDR1 and CDR2 sequences are MDHEN and SYDVKM. The CDR3 totals 13 residues. CDR3 in DNA: TGTGCCAGCAGCCCAGGCAGGGGCCCAAGGGCAAACTTC. Translating gives CASSPGRGPRANF.

This clone has more than one count but fewer than ten. CDR3 sequence reads: CASSFRGQGSEQYF. Here the CDR3 DNA reads TGTGCCAGCAGCTTCCGGGGACAGGGATCCGAGCAGTACTTC. This chain connects TRBV7-2 to TRBJ2-7; 9 positions agree with TRBD1. CDR3 length equals 14 residues. Germline loops: CDR1 SGHTA, CDR2 FQGNSA. Losses at the gene ends were 3 bases for V and 6 bases for J; bases not matched to a gene: 6.

This clone was detected only a few times. The CDR3 DNA reads TGCGCCACCAGGACTAGCGGGGGGGAGACCCAGTACTTC. This translates into CATRTSGGETQYF. This chain connects TRBV10-2 to TRBJ2-5; 14 bases fit TRBD2. This CDR3 has 13 residues. Trimming took 10 bases from V and 5 from J; bases not matched to a gene: 3. Germline CDR1 reads WSHSY; CDR2 reads SAAADI.

The chain employs TRBV28 and TRBJ2-7; 7 nucleotides align to TRBD2. V dropped 2 bases and J dropped 2; count of bases not matched to a gene: 3. CDR1 and CDR2 (germline): MDHEN, SYDVKM. This CDR3 has 14 residues. CDR3 residues: CASSLPGRAYEQYF. CDR3 nucleotide sequence: TGTGCCAGCAGTTTACCAGGGAGGGCCTACGAGCAGTACTTC.

The chain uses TRBV19 and TRBJ2-3, with 10 positions matching TRBD1. Trimming took 5 bases from V and 0 from J; bases not matched to a gene: 2. The CDR3 consists of 15 residues. CDR1 is LNHDA, CDR2 SQIVND, per germline (reference sequence). The CDR3 coding sequence is TGTGCCAGTAGTGAGGACAGGGGGAGCACAGATACGCAGTATTTT. Its translation is CASSEDRGSTDTQYF.

The rearrangement uses TRBV2 and TRBJ1-2, with D unclear. V gave up 1 base and J gave up 0 bases, with 6 bases separating them. CDR3 size: 14 residues. Per the germline V gene, CDR1 is SNHLY and CDR2 is FYNNEI. The CDR3 DNA reads as TGTGCCAGCAGTGAAGTTATATCTAACTATGGCTACACCTTC. This encodes CASSEVISNYGYTF.

The CDR3 reads CAWSLQGIDGYTF. DNA of the CDR3: TGTGCCTGGAGCCTACAGGGTATAGATGGCTACACCTTC. This sequence joins TRBV30 and TRBJ1-2; a possible D gene is TRBD1 (6 bases). CDR1 and CDR2 (germline): GTSNPN, SVGIG (reference sequence). The CDR3 runs to 13 residues. Trimming left V 3 bases short and J 6 bases short, with 14 bases between. Using reference TRBV30 and TRBJ1-2 for the parts outside the CDR3, the full variable domain is SQTIHQWPATLVQPVGSPLSLECTVEGTSNPNLYWYRQAAGRGLQLLFYSVGIGQISSEVPQNLSASRPQDRQFILSSKKLLLSDSGFYLCAWSLQGIDGYTFGSGTRLTVV.

This clone was counted only a few times. The V call is TRBV27, the J call TRBJ1-5, with 10 bases fitting TRBD1. Germline V lookup: CDR1 MNHEY, CDR2 SMNVEV (reference sequence). The CDR3 runs 15 residues. Trimming removed 7 bases from V and 5 bases from J; junction bases left unmatched: 8. CDR3 protein: CASKPGQGPYQPQHF. The DNA of the CDR3 is TGTGCCAGCAAACCGGGACAGGGGCCCTATCAGCCCCAGCATTTT.

The V gene is TRBV19, the J gene TRBJ1-5; 8 bases match TRBD1. The V and J ends lost 5 bases and 5 bases, in that order; junction bases with no gene match: 11. Germline V CDR1 and CDR2: LNHDA, SQIVND (reference sequence). The CDR3 loop spans 16 amino acids. This CDR3 is CASSQDGQGAYQPQHF. CDR3 nucleotide sequence: TGTGCCAGTAGTCAAGATGGACAGGGTGCATATCAGCCCCAGCATTTT.

The rearrangement joins TRBV2 to TRBJ2-5, with 10 bases identical to TRBD2. The CDR3 has 14 amino acids. The ends lost 5 bases at V and 1 base at J; junction bases unmatched: 1. The germline V gene encodes CDR1 SNHLY and CDR2 FYNNEI. As DNA, the CDR3 is TGTGCCAGCAGTAGGACTAGCGGCCAAGAGACCCAGTACTTC. Its protein product is CASSRTSGQETQYF. Using reference TRBV2 and TRBJ2-5 for the parts outside the CDR3, the full variable domain is EPEVTQTPSHQVTQMGQEVILRCVPISNHLYFYWYRQILGQKVEFLVSFYNNEISEKSEIFDDQFSVERPDGSNFTLKIRSTKLEDSAMYFCASSRTSGQETQYFGPGTRLLVL.

There are a few counts of this clone. This chain uses TRBV5-1 with TRBJ2-7, with 9 bases identical to TRBD2. Germline V gene lookup returns CDR1 SGHRS and CDR2 YFSETQ. With 1 base clipped from V and 2 bases from J, the junction kept 7 bases outside the gene matches. The CDR3 runs 16 residues. As DNA, the CDR3 is TGCGCCAGCAGCTTGTCGGTAGCGGGGGCACCCTACGAGCAGTACTTC. Protein sequence: CASSLSVAGAPYEQYF.

The rearrangement links TRBV9 to TRBJ2-3; the D gene is possibly TRBD2 (7 bases). The CDR3 is 16 amino acids. V was clipped by 4 bases and J by 1 base, with 16 bases between them. Germline loops: CDR1 SGDLS, CDR2 YYNGEE. This CDR3 is CASSPSGGLGTDTQYF. The CDR3 DNA follows: TGTGCCAGCAGCCCATCCGGGGGGCTAGGCACAGATACGCAGTATTTT. Using reference TRBV9 and TRBJ2-3 for the parts outside the CDR3, the full variable domain is DSGVTQTPKHLITATGQRVTLRCSPRSGDLSVYWYQQSLDQGLQFLIQYYNGEERAKGNILERFSAQQFPDLHSELNLSSLELGDSALYFCASSPSGGLGTDTQYFGPGTRLTVL.

This clone has a handful of counts. V and J are TRBV28 and TRBJ2-3; D gene unclear. CDR1 and CDR2 from the germline V gene are MDHEN and SYDVKM. The germline V and J ends were trimmed by 2 bases and 0 bases, with 9 bases remaining between them. The CDR3 is made up of 15 amino acids. The CDR3 region has the DNA TGTGCCAGCAGTTTACCACAGAGAAGCACAGATACGCAGTATTTT. Its translation is CASSLPQRSTDTQYF.